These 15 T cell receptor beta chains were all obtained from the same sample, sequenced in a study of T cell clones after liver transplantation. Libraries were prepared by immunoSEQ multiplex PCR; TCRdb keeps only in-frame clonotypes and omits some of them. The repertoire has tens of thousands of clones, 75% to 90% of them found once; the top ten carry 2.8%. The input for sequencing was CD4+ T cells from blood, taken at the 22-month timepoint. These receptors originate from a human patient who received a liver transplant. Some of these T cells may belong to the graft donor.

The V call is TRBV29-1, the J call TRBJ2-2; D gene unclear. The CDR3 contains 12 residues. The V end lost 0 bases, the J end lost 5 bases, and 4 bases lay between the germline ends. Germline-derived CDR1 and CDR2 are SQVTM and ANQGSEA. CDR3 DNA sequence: TGCAGCGTTGAAGAGGCGACCGGGGAGCTGTTTTTT. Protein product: CSVEEATGELFF.

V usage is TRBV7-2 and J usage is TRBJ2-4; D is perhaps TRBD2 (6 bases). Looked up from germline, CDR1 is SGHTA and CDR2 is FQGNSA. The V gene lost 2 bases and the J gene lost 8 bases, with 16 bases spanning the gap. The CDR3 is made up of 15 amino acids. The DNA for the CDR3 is TGTGCCAGCAGCTTATTCGGGCAGGGAGGCGACATTCAGTACTTC. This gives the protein CASSLFGQGGDIQYF.

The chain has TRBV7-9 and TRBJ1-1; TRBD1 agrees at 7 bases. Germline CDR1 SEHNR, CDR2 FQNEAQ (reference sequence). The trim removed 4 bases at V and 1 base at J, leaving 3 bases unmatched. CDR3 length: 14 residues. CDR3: CASSSPGGNTEAFF. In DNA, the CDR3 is TGTGCCAGCAGCTCCCCAGGGGGGAACACTGAAGCTTTCTTT.

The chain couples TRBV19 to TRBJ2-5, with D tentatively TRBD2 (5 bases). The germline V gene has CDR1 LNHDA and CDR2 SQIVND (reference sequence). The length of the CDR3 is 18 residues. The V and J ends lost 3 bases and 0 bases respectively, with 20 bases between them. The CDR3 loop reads CASSMFARGSVNQETQYF. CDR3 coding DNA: TGTGCCAGTAGTATGTTCGCTAGAGGGAGCGTAAACCAAGAGACCCAGTACTTC.

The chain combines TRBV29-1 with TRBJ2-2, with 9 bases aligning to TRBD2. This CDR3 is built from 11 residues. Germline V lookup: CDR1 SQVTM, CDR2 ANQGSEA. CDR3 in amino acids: CLAGDPGELFF. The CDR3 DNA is TGCTTAGCGGGAGATCCCGGGGAGCTGTTTTTT.

The CDR3 spells CASSVDGSSYEQYF. The CDR3 nucleotides are TGTGCCAGCAGCGTAGATGGCAGCTCCTACGAGCAGTACTTC. The chain employs TRBV9 and TRBJ2-7; the D is unclear. The V end was cut by 0 bases, the J end by 0 bases, with 7 bases between. The CDR3 length is 14 residues. Germline V gene sequence: CDR1 SGDLS, CDR2 YYNGEE.

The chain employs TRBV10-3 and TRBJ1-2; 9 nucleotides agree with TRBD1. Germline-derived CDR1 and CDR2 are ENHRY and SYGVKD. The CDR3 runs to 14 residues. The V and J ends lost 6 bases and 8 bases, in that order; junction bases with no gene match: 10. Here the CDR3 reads CAISRGQGSRGYTF. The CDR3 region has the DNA TGTGCCATCAGCCGAGGACAGGGGTCGAGGGGCTACACCTTC.

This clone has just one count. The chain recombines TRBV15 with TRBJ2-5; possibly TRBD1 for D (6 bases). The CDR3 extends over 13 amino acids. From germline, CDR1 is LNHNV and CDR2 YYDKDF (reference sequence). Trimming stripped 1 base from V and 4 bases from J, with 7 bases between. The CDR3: CATSRAGAETQYF. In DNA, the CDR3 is TGTGCCACCAGCAGAGCAGGGGCAGAGACCCAGTACTTC.

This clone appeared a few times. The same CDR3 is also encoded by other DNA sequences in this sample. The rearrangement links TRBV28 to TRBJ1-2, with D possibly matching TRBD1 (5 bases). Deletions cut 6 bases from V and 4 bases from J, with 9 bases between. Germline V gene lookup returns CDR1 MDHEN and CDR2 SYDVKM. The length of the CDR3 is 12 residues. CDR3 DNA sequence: TGTGCCAGCAGGGCCGGGGGCTATGGCTACACCTTC. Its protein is CASRAGGYGYTF.

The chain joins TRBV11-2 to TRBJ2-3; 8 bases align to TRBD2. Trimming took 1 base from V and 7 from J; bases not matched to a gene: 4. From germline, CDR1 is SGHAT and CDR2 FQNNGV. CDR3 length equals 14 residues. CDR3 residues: CASSLAGGPNTQYF. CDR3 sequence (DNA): TGTGCCAGCAGCTTAGCGGGAGGGCCTAATACGCAGTATTTT.

The CDR3 reads CASSLQGAQAAEQYF. In DNA, the CDR3 is TGTGCCAGCTCACTGCAGGGGGCGCAGGCGGCCGAGCAGTACTTC. This rearrangement joins TRBV18 to TRBJ2-7, with 8 bases matching TRBD1. The CDR3 length is 15 residues. CDR1 is KGHSH, CDR2 LQKENI, per germline. The ends lost 4 bases at V and 6 bases at J; junction bases unmatched: 11. Variable domain in full (rest from reference TRBV18 and TRBJ2-7): NAGVMQNPRHLVRRRGQEARLRCSPMKGHSHVYWYRQLPEEGLKFMVYLQKENIIDESGMPKERFSAEFPKEGPSILRIQQVVRGDSAAYFCASSLQGAQAAEQYFGPGTRLTVT.

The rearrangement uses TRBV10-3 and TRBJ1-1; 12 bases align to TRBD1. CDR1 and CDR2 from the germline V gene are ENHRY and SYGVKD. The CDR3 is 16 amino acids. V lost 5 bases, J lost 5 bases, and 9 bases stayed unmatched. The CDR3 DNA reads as TGTGCCATCAGTAAGGGACAGGGGGCGCGGGGTACTGAAGCTTTCTTT. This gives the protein CAISKGQGARGTEAFF.

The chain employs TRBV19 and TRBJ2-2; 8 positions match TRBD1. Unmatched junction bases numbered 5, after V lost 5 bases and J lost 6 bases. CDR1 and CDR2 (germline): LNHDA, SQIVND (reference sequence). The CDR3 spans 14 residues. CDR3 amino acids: CASSAGGASGELFF. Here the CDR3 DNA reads TGTGCCAGTAGTGCAGGGGGCGCCTCCGGGGAGCTGTTTTTT.

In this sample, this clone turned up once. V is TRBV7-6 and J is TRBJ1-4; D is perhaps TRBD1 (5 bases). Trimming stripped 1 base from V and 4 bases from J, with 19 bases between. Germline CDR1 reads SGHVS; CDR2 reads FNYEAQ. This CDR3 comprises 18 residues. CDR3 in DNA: TGTGCCAGCAGCTTAGTGGGCCCAGGGAGCGGTTTTAATGAAAAACTGTTTTTT. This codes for CASSLVGPGSGFNEKLFF.

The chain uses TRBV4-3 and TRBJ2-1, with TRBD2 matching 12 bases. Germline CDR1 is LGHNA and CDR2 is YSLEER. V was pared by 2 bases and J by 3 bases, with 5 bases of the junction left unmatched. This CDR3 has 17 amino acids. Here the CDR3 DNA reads TGCGCCAGCAGCCAAACCGGGACTAGCGGGCGCTACAATGAGCAGTTCTTC. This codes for CASSQTGTSGRYNEQFF.